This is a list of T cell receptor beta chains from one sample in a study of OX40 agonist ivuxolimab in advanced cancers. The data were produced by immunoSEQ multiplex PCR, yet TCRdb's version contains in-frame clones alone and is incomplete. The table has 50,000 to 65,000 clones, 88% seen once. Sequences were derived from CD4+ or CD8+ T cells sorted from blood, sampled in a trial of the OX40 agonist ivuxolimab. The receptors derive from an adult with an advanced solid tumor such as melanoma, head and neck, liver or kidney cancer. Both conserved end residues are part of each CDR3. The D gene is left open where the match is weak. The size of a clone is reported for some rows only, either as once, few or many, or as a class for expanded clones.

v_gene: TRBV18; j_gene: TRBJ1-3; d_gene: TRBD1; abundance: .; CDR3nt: TGTGCCAGCTCACCCGACAGGGGGCAAGGAAACACCATATATTTT; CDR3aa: CASSPDRGQGNTIYF
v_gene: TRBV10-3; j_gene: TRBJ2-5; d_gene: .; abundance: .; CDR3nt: TGTGCCATCAGTGAATCGGGGTGGGAGCAGTACTTC; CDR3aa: CAISESGWEQYF
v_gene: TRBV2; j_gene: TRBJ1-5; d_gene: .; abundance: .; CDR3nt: TGTGCCAGCAGTGAAGCAAGGACAGTGGGTATTCCAGCCCAGCATTTT; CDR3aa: CASSEARTVGIPAQHF
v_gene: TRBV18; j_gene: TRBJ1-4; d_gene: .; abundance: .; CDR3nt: TGTGCCAGCTCCCCTTGGGGGGTCGGAGGTAATGAAAAACTGTTTTTT; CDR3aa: CASSPWGVGGNEKLFF
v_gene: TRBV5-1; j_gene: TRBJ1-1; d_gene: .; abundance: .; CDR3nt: TGCGCCAGCAGCTTCACTGGGGTTAACACTGAAGCTTTCTTT; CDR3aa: CASSFTGVNTEAFF
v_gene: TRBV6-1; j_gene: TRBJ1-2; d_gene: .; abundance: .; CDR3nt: TGTGCCAGCAGTGAAGAGAGAATATTAGGACACGACTATGGCTACACCTTC; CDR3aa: CASSEERILGHDYGYTF
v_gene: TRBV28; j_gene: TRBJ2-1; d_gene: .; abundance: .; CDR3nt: TGTGCCAGCAGTCCCGGGGGGACAGGTGATAATGAGCAGTTCTTC; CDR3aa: CASSPGGTGDNEQFF
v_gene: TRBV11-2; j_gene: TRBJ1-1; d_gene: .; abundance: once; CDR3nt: TGTGCCAGCAGCCGCCGTTCGAACACTGAAGCTTTCTTT; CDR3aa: CASSRRSNTEAFF
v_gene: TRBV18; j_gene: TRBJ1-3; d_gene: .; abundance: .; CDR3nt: TGTGCCAGCTCACCACCAGGAGGGCCCGGAAACACCATATATTTT; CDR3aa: CASSPPGGPGNTIYF
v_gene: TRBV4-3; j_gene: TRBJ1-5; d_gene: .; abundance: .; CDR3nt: TGCGCCAGCAGCCAAGATGACGGGGTCGGTCAGCCCCAGCATTTT; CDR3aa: CASSQDDGVGQPQHF
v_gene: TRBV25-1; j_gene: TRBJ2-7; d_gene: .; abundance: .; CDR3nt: TGTGCCAGCAGTGCAATCTACGAGCAGTACTTC; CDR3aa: CASSAIYEQYF
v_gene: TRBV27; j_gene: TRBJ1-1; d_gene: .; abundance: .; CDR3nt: TGTGCCAGCACTTACTCAGGGGCTGACACTGAAGCTTTCTTT; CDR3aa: CASTYSGADTEAFF
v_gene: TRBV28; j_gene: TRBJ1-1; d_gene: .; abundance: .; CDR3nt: TGTGCCAGCAGTACCCGCCGGAAGAACACTGAAGCTTTCTTT; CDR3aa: CASSTRRKNTEAFF
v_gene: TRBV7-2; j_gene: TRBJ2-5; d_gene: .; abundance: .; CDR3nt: TGTGCCAGCAGCACTCGGACTGCGGAGACCCAGTACTTC; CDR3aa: CASSTRTAETQYF
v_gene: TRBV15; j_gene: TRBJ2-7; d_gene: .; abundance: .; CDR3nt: TGTGCCACCAGCAGAGATCGGGCAGGAACCTCCTCCTACGAGCAGTACTTC; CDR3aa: CATSRDRAGTSSYEQYF
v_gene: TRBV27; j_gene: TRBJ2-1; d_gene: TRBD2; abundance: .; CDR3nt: TGTGCCAGCAGCGGGACTAGCGGGACGATCAATGAGCAGTTCTTC; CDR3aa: CASSGTSGTINEQFF
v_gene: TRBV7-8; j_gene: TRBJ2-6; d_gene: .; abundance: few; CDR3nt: TGTGCCAGCAGCCCTCCACGGCGGGGTATAAGTGCTGGGGCCAACGTCCTGACTTTC; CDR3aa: CASSPPRRGISAGANVLTF
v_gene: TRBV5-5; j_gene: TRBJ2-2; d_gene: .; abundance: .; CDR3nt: TGTGCCAGCAGCTTACTGGGGGGCACCGGGGAGCTGTTTTTT; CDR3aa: CASSLLGGTGELFF
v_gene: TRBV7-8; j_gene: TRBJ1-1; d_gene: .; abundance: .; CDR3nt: TGTGCCAGCAGCCCCCACGGGGGGACTGAAGCTTTCTTT; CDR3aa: CASSPHGGTEAFF
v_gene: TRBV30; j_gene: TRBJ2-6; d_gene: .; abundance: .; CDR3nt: TGTGCCTGGAGAAGTCCCGGTGGGGCCAACGTCCTGACTTTC; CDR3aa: CAWRSPGGANVLTF
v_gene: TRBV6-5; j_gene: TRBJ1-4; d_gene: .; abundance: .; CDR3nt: TGTGCCAGCAGTTACGCCGGACAGCGCGGGGATGAAAAACTGTTTTTT; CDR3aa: CASSYAGQRGDEKLFF
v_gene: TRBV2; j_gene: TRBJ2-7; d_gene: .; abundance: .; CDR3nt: TGTGCCAGCAGTGGACAGTTCCACGAGCAGTACTTC; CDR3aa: CASSGQFHEQYF
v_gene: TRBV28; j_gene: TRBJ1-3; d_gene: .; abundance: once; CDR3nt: TGTGCCAGCGTGGAGTGGGGGAGTCCTGGAAACACCATATATTTT; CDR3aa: CASVEWGSPGNTIYF
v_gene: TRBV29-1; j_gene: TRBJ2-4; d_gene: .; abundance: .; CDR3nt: TGCAGCGTTAATGAGGCGGACATTCAGTACTTC; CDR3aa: CSVNEADIQYF
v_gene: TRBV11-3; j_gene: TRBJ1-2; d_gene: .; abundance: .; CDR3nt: TGTGCCAGCAGCTTAATACGGGGGACGGATGGAAACTATGGCTACACCTTC; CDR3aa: CASSLIRGTDGNYGYTF
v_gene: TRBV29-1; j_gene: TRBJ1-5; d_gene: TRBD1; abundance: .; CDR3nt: TGCAGCGCGGGACAGGGGTACGATCAGCCCCAGCATTTT; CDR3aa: CSAGQGYDQPQHF
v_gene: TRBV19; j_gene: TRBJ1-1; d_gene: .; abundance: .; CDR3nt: TGTGCCAGTGGATGGGGACTTTTTAACGGGGAAGGTGGGTCTGGGAACACTGAAGCTTTCTTT; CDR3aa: CASGWGLFNGEGGSGNTEAFF
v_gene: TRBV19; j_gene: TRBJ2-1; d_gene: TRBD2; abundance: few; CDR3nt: TGTGCCAGTAGTCCACTAGCGGTGAGCTCCTACAATGAGCAGTTCTTC; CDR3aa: CASSPLAVSSYNEQFF
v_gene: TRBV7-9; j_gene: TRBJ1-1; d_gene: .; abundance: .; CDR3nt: TGTGCCAGCAGCTTACCGAAAGCCATGAACACTGAAGCTTTCTTT; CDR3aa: CASSLPKAMNTEAFF
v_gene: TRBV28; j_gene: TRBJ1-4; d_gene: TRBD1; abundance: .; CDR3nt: TGTGCCAGCAGTCCAGGGGGCGCGACTGAAAAACTGTTTTTT; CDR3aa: CASSPGGATEKLFF
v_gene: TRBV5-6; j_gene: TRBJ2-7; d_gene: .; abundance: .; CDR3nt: TGTGCCAGCAGCTTAGGCCCCGGGGGAAGCTCCTACGAGCAGTACTTC; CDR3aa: CASSLGPGGSSYEQYF
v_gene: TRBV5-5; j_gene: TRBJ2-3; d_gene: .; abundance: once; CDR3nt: TGTGCCAGCAGCCCCCAACAGCGATCGACAGATACGCAGTATTTT; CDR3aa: CASSPQQRSTDTQYF
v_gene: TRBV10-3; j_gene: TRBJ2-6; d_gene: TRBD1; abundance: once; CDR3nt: TGTGCCACACACACCGGGACAGGGGTCTCTGGGGCCAACGTCCTGACTTTC; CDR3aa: CATHTGTGVSGANVLTF
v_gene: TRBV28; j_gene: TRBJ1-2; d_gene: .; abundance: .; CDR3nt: TGTGCCAGCAGCTCCACAGGGCACTATGGCTACACCTTC; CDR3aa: CASSSTGHYGYTF
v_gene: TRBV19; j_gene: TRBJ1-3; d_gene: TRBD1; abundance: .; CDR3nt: TGTGCCAGTAGGACAGGGTTGAACTCTGGAAACACCATATATTTT; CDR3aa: CASRTGLNSGNTIYF
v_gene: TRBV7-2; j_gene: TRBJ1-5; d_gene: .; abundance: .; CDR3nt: TGTGCCAGCAGCTTTCTAACAGGGCGAAATCAGCCCCAGCATTTT; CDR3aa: CASSFLTGRNQPQHF
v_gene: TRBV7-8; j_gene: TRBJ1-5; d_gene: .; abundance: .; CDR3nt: TGTGCCAGCAGCTTAGTTGCGGGACAGCCCCAGCATTTT; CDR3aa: CASSLVAGQPQHF
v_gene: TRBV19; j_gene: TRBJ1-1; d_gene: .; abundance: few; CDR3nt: TGTGCCATCAGCACAGGGATGAACACTGAAGCTTTCTTT; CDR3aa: CAISTGMNTEAFF
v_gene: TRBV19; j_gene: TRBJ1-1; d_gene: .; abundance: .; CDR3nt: TGTGCCAGTACCCACGGGGGAATGAACACTGAAGCTTTCTTT; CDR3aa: CASTHGGMNTEAFF
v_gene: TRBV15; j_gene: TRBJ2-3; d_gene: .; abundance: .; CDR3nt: TGTGCCACCAGCAGAGATCGGCCAGGGACCAGCACAGATACGCAGTATTTT; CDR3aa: CATSRDRPGTSTDTQYF
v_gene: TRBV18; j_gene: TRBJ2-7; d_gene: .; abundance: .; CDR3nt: TGTGCCAGCTCACCACCCGGGTTCCTCTCCTACGAGCAGTACTTC; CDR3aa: CASSPPGFLSYEQYF
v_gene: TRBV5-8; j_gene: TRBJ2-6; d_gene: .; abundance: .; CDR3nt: TGTGCCAGCAGCTTGGCCACCTCTTACTCTGGGGCCAACGTCCTGACTTTC; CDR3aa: CASSLATSYSGANVLTF
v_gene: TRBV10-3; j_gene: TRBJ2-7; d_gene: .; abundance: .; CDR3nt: TGTGCCATCAGTGATATCGCAAGCTCCTACGAGCAGTACTTC; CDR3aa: CAISDIASSYEQYF
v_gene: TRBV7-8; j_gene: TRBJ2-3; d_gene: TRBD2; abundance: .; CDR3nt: TGTGCCAGCAGCCCTCGGCGGCTAGCGGGGGGTAGATCTTTAGGAGATACGCAGTATTTT; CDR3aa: CASSPRRLAGGRSLGDTQYF
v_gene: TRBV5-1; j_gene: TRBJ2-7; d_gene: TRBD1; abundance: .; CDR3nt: TGCGCCAGCAGCTTATACCGACAGGGGCCCTCCTACGAGCAGTACTTC; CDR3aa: CASSLYRQGPSYEQYF
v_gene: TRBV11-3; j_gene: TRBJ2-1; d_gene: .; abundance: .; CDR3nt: TGTGCCAGCAGCCCGGACAGTATCTCCTACAATGAGCAGTTCTTC; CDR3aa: CASSPDSISYNEQFF
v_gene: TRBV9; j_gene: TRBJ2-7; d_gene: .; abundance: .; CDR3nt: TGCGCCAGCAGCGTAGGGATTCCTACTAACGAGCAGTACTTC; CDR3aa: CASSVGIPTNEQYF
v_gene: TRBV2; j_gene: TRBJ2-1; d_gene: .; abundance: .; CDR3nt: .; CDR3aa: CASSSSAGANEQFF
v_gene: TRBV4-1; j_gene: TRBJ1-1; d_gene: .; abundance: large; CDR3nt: TGCGCCAGCAGCCCTCTAGGCGAGTCCCTGAAGACTGAAGCTTTCTTT; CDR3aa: CASSPLGESLKTEAFF
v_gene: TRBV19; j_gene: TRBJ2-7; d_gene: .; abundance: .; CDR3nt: TGTGCCAGTAGTATTTCGGGTTCCTACGAGCAGTACTTC; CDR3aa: CASSISGSYEQYF
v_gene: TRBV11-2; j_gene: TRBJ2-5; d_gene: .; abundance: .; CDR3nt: TGTGCCAGCAGCTTAGATCGCGGGACCCAGTACTTC; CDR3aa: CASSLDRGTQYF
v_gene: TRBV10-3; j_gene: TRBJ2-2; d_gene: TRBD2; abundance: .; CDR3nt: TGTGCCATCACGCCAGCGGGAAGGTCCACCGGGGAGCTGTTTTTT; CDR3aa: CAITPAGRSTGELFF
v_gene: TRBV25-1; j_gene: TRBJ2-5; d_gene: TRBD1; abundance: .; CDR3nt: TGTGCCAGCAGTGACCTGGAGACAGGGGGGAGGAAGACCCAGTACTTC; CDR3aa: CASSDLETGGRKTQYF